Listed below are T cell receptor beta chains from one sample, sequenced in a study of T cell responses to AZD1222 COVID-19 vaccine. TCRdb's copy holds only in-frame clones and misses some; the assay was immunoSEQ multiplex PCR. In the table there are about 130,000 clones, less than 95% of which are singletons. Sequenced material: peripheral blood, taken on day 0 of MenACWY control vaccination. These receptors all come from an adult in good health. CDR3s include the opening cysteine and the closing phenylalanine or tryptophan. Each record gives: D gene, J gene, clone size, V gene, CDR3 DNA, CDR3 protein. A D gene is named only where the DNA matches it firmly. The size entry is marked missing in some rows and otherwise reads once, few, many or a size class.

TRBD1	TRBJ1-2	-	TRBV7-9	TGTGCCAGCAGCATCCTGACAGGGCATGGCTACACCTTC	CASSILTGHGYTF
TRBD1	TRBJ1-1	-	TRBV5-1	TGCGCCAGCAGCTTGGAGGGGGCGGTCACTGAAGCTTTCTTT	CASSLEGAVTEAFF
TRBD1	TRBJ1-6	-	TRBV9	TGTGCCAGCAGCTTGGGACAGAATAATTCACCCCTCCACTTT	CASSLGQNNSPLHF
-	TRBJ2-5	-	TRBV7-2	TGTGCCAGCAGCTTGGGGTGGGGACTCCAAGAGACCCAGTACTTC	CASSLGWGLQETQYF
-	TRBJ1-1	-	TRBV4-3	TGCGCCAGCAGGGCACAGGGCGCTGAAGCTTTCTTT	CASRAQGAEAFF
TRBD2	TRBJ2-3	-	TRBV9	TGTGCCAGCAGCGTAGGTACTAGCGGGATGACAGATACGCAGTATTTT	CASSVGTSGMTDTQYF
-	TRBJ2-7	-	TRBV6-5	TGTGCCAGCAGGCAAGGGATTTCCGAGCAGTACTTC	CASRQGISEQYF
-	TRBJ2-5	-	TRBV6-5	TGTGCCAGCAGTTACGGCAGGGGACAAGAGACCCAGTACTTC	CASSYGRGQETQYF
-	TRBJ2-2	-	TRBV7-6	TGTGCCAGCAGCTTAGCGGGCAGCTACACCGGGGAGCTGTTTTTT	CASSLAGSYTGELFF
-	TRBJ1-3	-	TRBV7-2	TGTGCCAGCAGTAACAGGGCTGGAAACACCATATATTTT	CASSNRAGNTIYF
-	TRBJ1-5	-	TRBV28	TGTGCCAGCAGTTTATCCGGGGATCAGCCCCAGCATTTT	CASSLSGDQPQHF
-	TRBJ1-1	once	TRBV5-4	TGTGCCAGCAGCTTTCTTGGGGGGGCTATTGCGAACACTGAAGCTTTCTTT	CASSFLGGAIANTEAFF
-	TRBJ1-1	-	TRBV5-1	TGCGCCAGCAGCACACCGAACACTGAAGCTTTCTTT	CASSTPNTEAFF
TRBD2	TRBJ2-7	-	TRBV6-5	TGTGCCAGCAGAAGGACCCTAGCGGGCGAGCAGTACTTC	CASRRTLAGEQYF
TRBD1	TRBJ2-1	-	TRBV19	TGTGCCAGTAGTGCGGACAGGGGTAATGAGCAGTTCTTC	CASSADRGNEQFF
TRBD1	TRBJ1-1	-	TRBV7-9	TGTGCCAGCAGTAATCAGGGACAGGGCCAAACGGACGCTTTCTTT	CASSNQGQGQTDAFF
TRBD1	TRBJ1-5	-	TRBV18	TGTGCCAGCTCACCGGGGACAGGACATAGCAATCAGCCCCAGCATTTT	CASSPGTGHSNQPQHF
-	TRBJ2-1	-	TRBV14	TGTGCCAGCAGCCAAGATCTCGGGAGCCACAATGAGCAGTTCTTC	CASSQDLGSHNEQFF
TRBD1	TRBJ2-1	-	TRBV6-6	TGTGCCAGCAGCCCGGGTCCCGGGACAGCTTACAATGAGCAGTTCTTC	CASSPGPGTAYNEQFF
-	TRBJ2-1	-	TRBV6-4	TGTGCCAGCAGTCCCGAGCTCGGCTCCTACAATGAGCAGTTCTTC	CASSPELGSYNEQFF
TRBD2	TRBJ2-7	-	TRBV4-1	TGCGCCAGCAGCCAAGGTTTGCCGGGAGGGGCCTACGAGCAGTACTTC	CASSQGLPGGAYEQYF
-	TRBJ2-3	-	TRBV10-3	TGTGCCATCAGTGAGTCCGTGGAAACAGATACGCAGTATTTT	CAISESVETDTQYF
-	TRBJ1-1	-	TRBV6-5	TGTGCCAGCAGCCGTGGGAGGCGAGGTGCCACTGAAGCTTTCTTT	CASSRGRRGATEAFF
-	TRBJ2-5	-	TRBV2	TGTGCCATCAATGACATCAGGGTATTGGAGACCCAGTACTTC	CAINDIRVLETQYF
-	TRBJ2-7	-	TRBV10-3	TGTGCCATCAGTGAGTCCGACAGCTCCTACGAGCAGTACTTC	CAISESDSSYEQYF
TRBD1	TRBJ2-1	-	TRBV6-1	TGTGCCAGCAGTGGACAGGTGACAGGGGCGGGATCCTACAATGAGCAGTTCTTC	CASSGQVTGAGSYNEQFF
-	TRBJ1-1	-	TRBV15	TGTGCCACCAGCAAAGGGATGAACACTGAAGCTTTCTTT	CATSKGMNTEAFF
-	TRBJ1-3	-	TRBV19	TGTGGTTGCAGCCGGGAGATCTCTGGAAACACCATATATTTT	CGCSREISGNTIYF
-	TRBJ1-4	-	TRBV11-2	TGTGCCAGCAGCTGGGCCGTTAATGAAAAACTGTTTTTT	CASSWAVNEKLFF
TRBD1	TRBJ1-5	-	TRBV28	TGTGCCAGCAGTTTGGGGTGGGGGACAGACAATCAGCCCCAGCATTTT	CASSLGWGTDNQPQHF
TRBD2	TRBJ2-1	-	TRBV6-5	TGTGCCAGCAGTTACGGGACTAGCGAGCAGTTCTTC	CASSYGTSEQFF
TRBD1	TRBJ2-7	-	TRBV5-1	TGCGCCAGCAGCTTGCCCGGGACAGGGGGCCACGAGCAGTACTTC	CASSLPGTGGHEQYF
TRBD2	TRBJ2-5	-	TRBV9	TGTGCCAGCAGCGTAGATATCGGGGTGAGCGGGAGGGAGACCCAGTACTTC	CASSVDIGVSGRETQYF
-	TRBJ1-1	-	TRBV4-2	TGTGCCAGCAGCCAAGAAGGGGGGATTTATGACACTGAAGCTTTCTTT	CASSQEGGIYDTEAFF
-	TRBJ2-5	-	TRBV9	TGTGCCAGCAGCGTAGGTGTCGGGGCGGGACTAGAGACCCAGTACTTC	CASSVGVGAGLETQYF
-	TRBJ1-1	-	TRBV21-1	TGTGCCAGCAGTCCGGGGCGGGGCACTGAAGCTTTCTTT	CASSPGRGTEAFF
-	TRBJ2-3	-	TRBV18	TGTGCCAGCTCACCCTCTGCGGGGTCCCGTACGCAGTATTTT	CASSPSAGSRTQYF
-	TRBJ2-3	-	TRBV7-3	TGTGCCAGCAGGGGACTGTCGGATACGCAGTATTTT	CASRGLSDTQYF
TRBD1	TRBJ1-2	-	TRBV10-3	TGTGCCATCAGTGAGCCCCGGGACAGGGGATGGGGTAACTATGGCTACACCTTC	CAISEPRDRGWGNYGYTF
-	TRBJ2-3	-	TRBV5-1	TGCGCCAGCAGCCCACAAAAAGTACCAACAAACACAGATACGCAGTATTTT	CASSPQKVPTNTDTQYF
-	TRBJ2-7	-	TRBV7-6	TGTGCCAGCAGCTTATCAGGGGACTACGAGCAGTACTTC	CASSLSGDYEQYF
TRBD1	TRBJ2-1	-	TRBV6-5	TGTGCCAGCAGTTACGACAGGGGATCCTACAATGAGCAGTTCTTC	CASSYDRGSYNEQFF
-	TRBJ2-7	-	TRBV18	TGTGCCAGCTCACCACCGGTGGGAATGAGCCACGAGCAGTACTTC	CASSPPVGMSHEQYF
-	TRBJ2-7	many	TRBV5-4	TGTGCCAGCAGTTTCTACGAGCAGTACTTC	CASSFYEQYF
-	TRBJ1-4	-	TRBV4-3	TGCGCCAGCAGCCAACGAGATACAGGGCTTCCTAATGAAAAACTGTTTTTT	CASSQRDTGLPNEKLFF
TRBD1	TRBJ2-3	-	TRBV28	TGTGCCAGCAGTGCTGGGACAGGCTCGTCTAGCACAGATACGCAGTATTTT	CASSAGTGSSSTDTQYF
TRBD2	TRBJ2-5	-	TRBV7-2	TGTGCCAGCAGCTTAAAAAGGACTAGCGGGGCACCCATCCAGTACTTC	CASSLKRTSGAPIQYF
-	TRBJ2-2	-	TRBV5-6	TGTGCCAGCAGCCCTGGATCGGGACTGTCCGGGGAGCTGTTTTTT	CASSPGSGLSGELFF
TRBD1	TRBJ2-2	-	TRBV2	TGTGCCAGCTTGCAGGGGGCGAACACCGGGGAGCTGTTTTTT	CASLQGANTGELFF
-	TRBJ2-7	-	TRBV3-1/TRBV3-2	TGTGCCAGCAGCCAAGATGGAGCCTACGAGCAGTACTTC	CASSQDGAYEQYF
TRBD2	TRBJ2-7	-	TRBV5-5	TGTGCCAGCAGCTTGGGCGGGAGCTCCTACGAGCAGTACTTC	CASSLGGSSYEQYF
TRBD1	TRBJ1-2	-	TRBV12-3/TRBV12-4	TGTGCCAGCAGTTTACGACAGGGGGGCGGCTACACCTTC	CASSLRQGGGYTF
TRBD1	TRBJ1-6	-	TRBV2	TGTGCCAGCAGTTTACAGGGGAAGAGTTCACCCCTCCACTTT	CASSLQGKSSPLHF
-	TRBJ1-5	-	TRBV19	TGTGCCAGTAGTCCGGGCGATTATAGCAATCAGCCCCAGCATTTT	CASSPGDYSNQPQHF
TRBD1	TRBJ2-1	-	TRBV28	TGTGCCAGCCACCGGACAGGGCGGTACAATGAGCAGTTCTTC	CASHRTGRYNEQFF
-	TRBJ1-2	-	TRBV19	TGTGCCAGTAGTCCACAGGGTAATGGCTACACCTTC	CASSPQGNGYTF
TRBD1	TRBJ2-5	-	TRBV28	TGTGCCAGCAGTTTAAAGCCGCCGGGACAGGCGGAGACCCAGTACTTC	CASSLKPPGQAETQYF